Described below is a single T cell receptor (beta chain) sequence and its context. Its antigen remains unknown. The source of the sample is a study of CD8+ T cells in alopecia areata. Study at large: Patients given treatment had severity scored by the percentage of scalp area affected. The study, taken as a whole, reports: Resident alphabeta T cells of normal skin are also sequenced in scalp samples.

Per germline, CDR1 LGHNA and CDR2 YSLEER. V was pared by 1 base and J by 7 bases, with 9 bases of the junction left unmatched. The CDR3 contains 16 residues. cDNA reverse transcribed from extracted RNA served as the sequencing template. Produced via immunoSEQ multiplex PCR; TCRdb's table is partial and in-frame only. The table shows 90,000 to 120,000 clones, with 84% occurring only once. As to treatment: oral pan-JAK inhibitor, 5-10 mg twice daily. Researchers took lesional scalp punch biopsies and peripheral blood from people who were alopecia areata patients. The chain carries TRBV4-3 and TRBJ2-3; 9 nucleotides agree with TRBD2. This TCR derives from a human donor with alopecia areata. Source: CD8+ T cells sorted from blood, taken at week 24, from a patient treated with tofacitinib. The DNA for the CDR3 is TGCGCCAGCAGCCAAGGAGCTGGCGGGGGGGCCAATACGCAGTATTTT. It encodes CASSQGAGGGANTQYF.